This T cell receptor beta chain was sequenced for a study of lymphopenia after photon versus proton radiotherapy. Sequencing was performed with immunoSEQ multiplex PCR; in TCRdb, only in-frame clones are kept and a portion is missing. The sample contains more than 50,000 clones, around four fifths of which appear only once. V was cut by 2 bases and J by 0 bases, with 7 bases left in between. The CDR3 consists of 14 residues. The germline V gene encodes CDR1 SGHNT and CDR2 YENEEA. The sequence came from a man aged 50 to 60 with gastric cancer. The V call is TRBV11-3, the J call TRBJ1-1; D is perhaps TRBD1 (5 bases). The input for sequencing was peripheral blood, taken from a patient treated with photon-based radiotherapy. CDR3 coding DNA: TGTGCCAGCAGCTTAAGGGGCATGAACACTGAAGCTTTCTTT. Translation: CASSLRGMNTEAFF. The full variable domain, completed using reference TRBV11-3 and TRBJ1-1, is EAGVVQSPRYKIIEKKQPVAFWCNPISGHNTLYWYLQNLGQGPELLIRYENEEAVDDSQLPKDRFSAERLKGVDSTLKIQPAELGDSAVYLCASSLRGMNTEAFFGQGTRLTVV.